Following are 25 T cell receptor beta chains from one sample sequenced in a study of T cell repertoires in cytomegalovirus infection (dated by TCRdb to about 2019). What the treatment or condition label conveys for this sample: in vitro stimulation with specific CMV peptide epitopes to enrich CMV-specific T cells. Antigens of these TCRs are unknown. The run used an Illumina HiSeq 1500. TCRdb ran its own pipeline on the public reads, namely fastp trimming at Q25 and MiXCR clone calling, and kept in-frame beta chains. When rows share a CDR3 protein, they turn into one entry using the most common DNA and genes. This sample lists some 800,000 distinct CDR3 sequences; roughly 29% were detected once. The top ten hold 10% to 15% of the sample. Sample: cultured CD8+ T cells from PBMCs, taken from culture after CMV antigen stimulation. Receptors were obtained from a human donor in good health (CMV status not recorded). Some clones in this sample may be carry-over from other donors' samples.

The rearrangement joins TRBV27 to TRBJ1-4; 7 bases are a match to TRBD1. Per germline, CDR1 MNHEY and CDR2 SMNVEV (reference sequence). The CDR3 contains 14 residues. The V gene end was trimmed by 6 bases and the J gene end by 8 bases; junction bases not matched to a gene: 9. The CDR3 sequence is CASSYRQGGEKLFF. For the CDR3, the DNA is TGTGCCAGCAGCTATAGACAGGGTGGAGAAAAACTGTTTTTT.

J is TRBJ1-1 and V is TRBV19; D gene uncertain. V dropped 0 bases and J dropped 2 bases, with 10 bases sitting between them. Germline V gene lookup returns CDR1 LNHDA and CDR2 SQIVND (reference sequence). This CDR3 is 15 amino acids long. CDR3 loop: CASSIEDWGNTEAFF. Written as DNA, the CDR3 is TGTGCCAGTAGTATAGAGGATTGGGGTAACACTGAAGCTTTCTTT.

The CDR3 sequence is CASSLVLGIVNQPQHF. CDR3 nucleotides: TGTGCCAGCAGCTTGGTTCTAGGAATAGTCAATCAGCCCCAGCATTTT. The gene calls are TRBV5-5 and TRBJ1-5; no clear D gene. Germline loops: CDR1 SGHKS, CDR2 YYEKEE (reference sequence). This CDR3 is 16 amino acids long. V lost 0 bases to trimming and J lost 3 bases, with 13 bases between them.

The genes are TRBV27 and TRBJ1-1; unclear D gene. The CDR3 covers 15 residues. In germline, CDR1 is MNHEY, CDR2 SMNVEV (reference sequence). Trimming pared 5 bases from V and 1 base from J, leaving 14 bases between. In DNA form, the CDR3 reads TGTGCCAGCAGTCCCTGGGCAGATAAGAACACTGAAGCTTTCTTT. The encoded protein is CASSPWADKNTEAFF.

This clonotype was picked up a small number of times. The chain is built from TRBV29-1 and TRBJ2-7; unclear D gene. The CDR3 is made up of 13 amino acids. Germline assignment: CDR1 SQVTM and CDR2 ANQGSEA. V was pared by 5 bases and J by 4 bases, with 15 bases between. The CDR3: CSVIPLGTYEQYV. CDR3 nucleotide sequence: TGCAGCGTTATACCCCTAGGAACATACGAGCAGTACGTC.

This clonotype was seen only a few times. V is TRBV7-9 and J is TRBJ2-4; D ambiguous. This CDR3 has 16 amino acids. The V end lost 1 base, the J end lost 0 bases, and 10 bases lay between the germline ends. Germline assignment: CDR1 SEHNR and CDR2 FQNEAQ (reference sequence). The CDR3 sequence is CASSLGGMVAKNIQYF. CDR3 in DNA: TGTGCCAGCAGCTTAGGAGGCATGGTAGCCAAAAACATTCAGTACTTC.

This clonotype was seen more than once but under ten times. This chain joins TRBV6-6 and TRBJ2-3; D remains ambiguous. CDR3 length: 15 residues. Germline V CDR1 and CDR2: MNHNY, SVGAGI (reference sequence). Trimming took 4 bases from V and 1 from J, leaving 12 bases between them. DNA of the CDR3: TGTGCCAGCAGTTTCGGTCGAGGTGGCACAGATACGCAGTATTTT. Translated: CASSFGRGGTDTQYF.

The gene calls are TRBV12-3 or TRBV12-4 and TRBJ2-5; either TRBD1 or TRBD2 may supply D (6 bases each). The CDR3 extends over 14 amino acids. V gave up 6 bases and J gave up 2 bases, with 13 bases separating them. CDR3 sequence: CASRLLGGQETQYF. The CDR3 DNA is TGTGCCAGCAGGTTACTAGGGGGGCAAGAGACCCAGTACTTC.

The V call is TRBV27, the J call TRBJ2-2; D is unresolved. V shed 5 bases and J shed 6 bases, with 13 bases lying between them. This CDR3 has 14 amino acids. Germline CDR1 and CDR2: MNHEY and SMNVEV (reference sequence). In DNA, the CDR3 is TGTGCCAGCAGTCCCCCCCCGGCGGCCGGGGAGCTGTTTTTT. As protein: CASSPPPAAGELFF.

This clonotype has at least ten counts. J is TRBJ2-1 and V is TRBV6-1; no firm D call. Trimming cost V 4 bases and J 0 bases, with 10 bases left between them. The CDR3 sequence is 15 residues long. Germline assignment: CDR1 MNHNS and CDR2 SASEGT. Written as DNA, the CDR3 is TGTGCCAGCAGTGTAGATTGGAGCTCCTACAATGAGCAGTTCTTC. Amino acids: CASSVDWSSYNEQFF.

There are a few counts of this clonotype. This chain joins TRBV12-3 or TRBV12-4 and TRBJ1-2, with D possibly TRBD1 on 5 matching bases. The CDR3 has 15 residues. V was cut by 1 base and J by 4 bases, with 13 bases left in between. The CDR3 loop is CASSLGGRGLYGYTF. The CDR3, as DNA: TGTGCCAGCAGTTTAGGGGGTAGGGGTCTCTATGGCTACACCTTC.

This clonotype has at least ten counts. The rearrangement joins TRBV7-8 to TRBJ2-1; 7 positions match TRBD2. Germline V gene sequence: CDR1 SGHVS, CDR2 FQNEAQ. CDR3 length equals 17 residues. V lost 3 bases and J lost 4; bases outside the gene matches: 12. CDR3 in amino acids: CASSFRGVAGSYNEQFF. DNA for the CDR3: TGTGCCAGCAGCTTTCGGGGGGTAGCGGGTTCTTACAATGAGCAGTTCTTC. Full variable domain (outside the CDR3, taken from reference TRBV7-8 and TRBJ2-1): GAGVSQSPRYKVAKRGQDVALRCDPISGHVSLFWYQQALGQGPEFLTYFQNEAQLDKSGLPSDRFFAERPEGSVSTLKIQRTQQEDSAVYLCASSFRGVAGSYNEQFFGPGTRLTVL.

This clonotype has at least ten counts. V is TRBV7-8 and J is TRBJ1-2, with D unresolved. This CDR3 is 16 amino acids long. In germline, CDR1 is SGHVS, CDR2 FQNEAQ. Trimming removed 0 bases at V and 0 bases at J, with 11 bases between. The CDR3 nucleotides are TGTGCCAGCAGCTTAGCGACGACCGGAGCTAACTATGGCTACACCTTC. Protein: CASSLATTGANYGYTF.

CDR3 coding DNA: TGTGCCAGCAGCTTAGCGGGGGGGCCGTTCATCGGGGAGCTGTTTTTT. Translation: CASSLAGGPFIGELFF. The chain recombines TRBV7-2 with TRBJ2-2, with a tentative D call TRBD2 (7 bases). The germline CDR1 and CDR2 sequences are SGHTA and FQGNSA. The ends were cut back, 0 bases at V and 7 bases at J, with 15 bases in the middle. This CDR3 has 16 residues.

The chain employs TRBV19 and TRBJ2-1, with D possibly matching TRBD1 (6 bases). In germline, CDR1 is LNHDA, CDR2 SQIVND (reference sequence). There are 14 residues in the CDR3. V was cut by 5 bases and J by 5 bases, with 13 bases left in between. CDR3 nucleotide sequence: TGTGCCAGTAGTTCAGTGGGGGCGAACAATGAGCAGTTCTTC. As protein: CASSSVGANNEQFF.

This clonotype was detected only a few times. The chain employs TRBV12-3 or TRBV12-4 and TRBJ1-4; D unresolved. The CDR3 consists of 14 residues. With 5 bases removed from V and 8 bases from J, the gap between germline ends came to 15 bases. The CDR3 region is CASSLRRVSEKLFF. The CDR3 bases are TGTGCCAGCAGTCTGCGTAGGGTCAGCGAAAAACTGTTTTTT.

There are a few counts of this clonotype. The CDR3 is CASSIGETGELFF. In nucleotides, the CDR3 is TGTGCCAGTAGTATCGGAGAAACCGGGGAGCTGTTTTTT. The V and J genes are TRBV19 and TRBJ2-2, with unresolved D. The V and J ends lost 3 bases and 5 bases respectively, with 7 bases between them. The CDR3 is made up of 13 amino acids. Germline lookup yields CDR1 LNHDA and CDR2 SQIVND (reference sequence). The full variable domain, rest sourced from reference TRBV19 and TRBJ2-2, is DGGITQSPKYLFRKEGQNVTLSCEQNLNHDAMYWYRQDPGQGLRLIYYSQIVNDFQKGDIAEGYSVSREKKESFPLTVTSAQKNPTAFYLCASSIGETGELFFGEGSRLTVL.

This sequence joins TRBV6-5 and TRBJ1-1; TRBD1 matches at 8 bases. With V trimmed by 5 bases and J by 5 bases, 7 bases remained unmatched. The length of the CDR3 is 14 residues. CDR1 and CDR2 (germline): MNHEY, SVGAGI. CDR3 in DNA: TGTGCCAGCAGTCTAAGACAGGGGACGACTGAAGCTTTCTTT. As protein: CASSLRQGTTEAFF.

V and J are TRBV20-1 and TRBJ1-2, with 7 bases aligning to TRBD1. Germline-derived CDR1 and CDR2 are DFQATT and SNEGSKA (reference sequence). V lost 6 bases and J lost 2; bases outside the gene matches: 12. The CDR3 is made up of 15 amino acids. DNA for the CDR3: TGCAGTGCCCCCACCGCGGGGGACAGAAACTATGGCTACACCTTC. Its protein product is CSAPTAGDRNYGYTF.

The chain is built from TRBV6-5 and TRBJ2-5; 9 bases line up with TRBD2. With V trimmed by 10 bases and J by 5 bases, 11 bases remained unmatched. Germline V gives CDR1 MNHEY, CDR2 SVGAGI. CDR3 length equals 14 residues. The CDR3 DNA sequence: TGTGCCAACAGACCGCGGGGGGGCCCGGAGACCCAGTACTTC. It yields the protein CANRPRGGPETQYF.

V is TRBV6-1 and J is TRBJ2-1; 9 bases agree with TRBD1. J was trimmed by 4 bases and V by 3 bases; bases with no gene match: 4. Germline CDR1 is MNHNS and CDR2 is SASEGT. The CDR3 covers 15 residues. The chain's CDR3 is CASSDTGGYYNEQFF. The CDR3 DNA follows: TGTGCCAGCAGTGACACAGGGGGCTATTACAATGAGCAGTTCTTC.

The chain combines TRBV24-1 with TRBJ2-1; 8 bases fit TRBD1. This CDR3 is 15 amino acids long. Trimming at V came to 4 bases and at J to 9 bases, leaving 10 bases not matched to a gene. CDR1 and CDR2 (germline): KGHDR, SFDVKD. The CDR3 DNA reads TGTGCCACCAGTGAAACCTCAGGGGGCCTTGCTGAGCAGTTCTTC. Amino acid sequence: CATSETSGGLAEQFF.

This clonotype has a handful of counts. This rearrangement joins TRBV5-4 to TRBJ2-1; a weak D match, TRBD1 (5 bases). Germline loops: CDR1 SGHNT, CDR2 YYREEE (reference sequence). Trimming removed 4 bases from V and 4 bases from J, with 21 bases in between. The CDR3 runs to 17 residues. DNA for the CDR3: TGTGCCAGCAGCCCATCAGGGCTTGAGACGTATTACAATGAGCAGTTCTTC. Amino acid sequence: CASSPSGLETYYNEQFF.

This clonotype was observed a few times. This CDR3 is CATQTGVGQPQHF. The CDR3 DNA sequence: TGTGCCACCCAGACAGGGGTAGGCCAGCCCCAGCATTTT. This rearrangement joins TRBV24-1 to TRBJ1-5; 8 bases map to TRBD1. V lost 9 bases to trimming and J lost 7 bases; unmatched junction nucleotides: 7. CDR1 and CDR2 (germline): KGHDR, SFDVKD. The CDR3 length is 13 residues.

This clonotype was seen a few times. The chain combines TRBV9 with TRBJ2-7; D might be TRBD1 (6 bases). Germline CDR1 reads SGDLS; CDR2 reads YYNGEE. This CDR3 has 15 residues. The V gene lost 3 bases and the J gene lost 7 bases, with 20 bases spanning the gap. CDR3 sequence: CASSEAPRGGDEQYF. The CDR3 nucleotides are TGTGCCAGCAGCGAGGCGCCCAGGGGTGGCGATGAGCAGTACTTC.